Listed below are T cell receptor beta chains from one sample, sequenced in a study of blood T cell repertoires in COVID-19. Method: immunoSEQ multiplex PCR; TCRdb's copy keeps in-frame clones and lacks some. The profile shows fewer than 150,000 clones, about 85% of them singletons. Sequences were obtained from peripheral blood. These receptors were collected from a human donor in a cohort sampled during active COVID-19. The conserved cysteine and the conserved F or W are not part of the CDR3 here.

TRBV7-2,ASSLSRGIGKTQY
TRBV9,ASSAGGQGYGYT
TRBV7-9,ATKESARDRVGKLF
TRBV7-9,ASSPGLRTDTQY
TRBV5-1,ASSLWTDMNTEAF
TRBV30,AGTSIGYGYT
TRBV29-1,SVGETGANVLT
TRBV19,ASLGRAGNTIY
TRBV19,ASSIQRETQY
TRBV5-1,ASSATTGTGPYNEQF
TRBV3-1/TRBV3-2,ASSRLSVGHGLSLH
TRBV3-1/TRBV3-2,ASSQLTGGNSPLH
TRBV7-8,ASSPGASGQETQY
TRBV27,ASSFSSSSNQPQH
TRBV19,ASTLLSGANVLT
TRBV6-2/TRBV6-3,ASSYYSSNQPQH
TRBV11-3,ASSLEAGLNYGYT
TRBV6-6,ASSYPQEAF
TRBV14,ASSQARGYGYT
TRBV21-1,ASSKSRDRVPGTSYNEQF
TRBV6-1,ASSEAAQGGNQPQH
TRBV5-1,ASSLVRSTTNTEAF
TRBV5-1,ASSLGAEPLH
TRBV18,ASSPRDSLNTIY